This T cell receptor beta chain was documented in a study of blood T cells in healthy people across ages. Trimming stripped 1 base from V and 4 bases from J, with 16 bases between. Germline CDR1 SGHTA, CDR2 FQGNSA. The CDR3 runs 16 residues. Using a J-beta primer mix together with a sample-barcoded 5' primer, a second PCR was run for about 7 to 12 cycles. MiXCR was run by TCRdb on the 5' RACE reads, yielding one entry per CDR3 protein. The sample includes around 750,000 distinct CDR3 sequences, about 48% of them seen just once. This clonotype was sampled from a man older than 75 in good health. Sequenced: blood. This chain joins TRBV7-2 and TRBJ2-5, with D uncertain. CDR3 sequence: CASSLGGSRTRETQYF. The DNA for the CDR3 is TGTGCCAGCAGCTTAGGGGGTAGCCGAACCCGAGAGACCCAGTACTTC.